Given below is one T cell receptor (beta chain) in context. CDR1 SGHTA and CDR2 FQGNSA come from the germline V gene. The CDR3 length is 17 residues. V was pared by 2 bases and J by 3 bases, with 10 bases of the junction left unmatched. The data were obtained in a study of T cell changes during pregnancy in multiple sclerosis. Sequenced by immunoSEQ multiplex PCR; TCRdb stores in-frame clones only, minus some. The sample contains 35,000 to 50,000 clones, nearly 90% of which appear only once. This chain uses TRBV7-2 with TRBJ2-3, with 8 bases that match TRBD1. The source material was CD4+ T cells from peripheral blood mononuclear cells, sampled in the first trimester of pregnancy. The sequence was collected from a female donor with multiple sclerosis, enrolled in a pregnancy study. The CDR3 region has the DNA TGTGCCAGCAGCTTATTGGCCCAGGGGGCACGGACAGATACGCAGTATTTT. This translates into CASSLLAQGARTDTQYF.